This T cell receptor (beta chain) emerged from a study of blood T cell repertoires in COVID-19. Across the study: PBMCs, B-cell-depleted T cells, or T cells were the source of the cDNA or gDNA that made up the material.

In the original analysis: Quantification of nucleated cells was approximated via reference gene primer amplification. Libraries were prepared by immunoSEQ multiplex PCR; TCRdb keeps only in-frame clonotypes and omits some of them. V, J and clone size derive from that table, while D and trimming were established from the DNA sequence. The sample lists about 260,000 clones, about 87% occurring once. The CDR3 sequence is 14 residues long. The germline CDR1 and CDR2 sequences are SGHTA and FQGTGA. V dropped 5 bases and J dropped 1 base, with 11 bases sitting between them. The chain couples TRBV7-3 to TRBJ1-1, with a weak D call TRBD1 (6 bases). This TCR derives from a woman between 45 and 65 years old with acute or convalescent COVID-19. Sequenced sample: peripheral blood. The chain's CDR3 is CASSQGHQNTEAFF. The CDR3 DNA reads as TGTGCCAGCAGCCAGGGACACCAGAACACTGAAGCTTTCTTT. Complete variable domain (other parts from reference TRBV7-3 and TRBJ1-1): GAGVSQTPSNKVTEKGKYVELRCDPISGHTALYWYRQSLGQGPEFLIYFQGTGAADDSGLPNDRFFAVRPEGSVSTLKIQRTERGDSAVYLCASSQGHQNTEAFFGQGTRLTVV.